This T cell receptor (beta chain) was sequenced in a study of cytomegalovirus exposure and HLA in healthy donors. The study ran its PCR with 60 Vbeta and 13 Jbeta primers. This table comes from immunoSEQ multiplex PCR, and its TCRdb copy is limited to in-frame clones, with some not included. The table has roughly 140,000 clones, more than 60% seen once. The CDR3 contains 15 residues. Germline CDR1 reads SGHAT; CDR2 reads FQDESV (reference sequence). Trimming removed 3 bases from V and 4 bases from J; junction bases left unmatched: 7. Sequenced material: PBMCs. The V call is TRBV11-1, the J call TRBJ2-7, with 9 bases that match TRBD1. The origin of this receptor is a male donor in good health and CMV-seronegative. This chain's CDR3 is CASSFTGTGLYEQYF. Here the CDR3 DNA reads TGTGCCAGCAGCTTTACCGGGACAGGGTTGTACGAGCAGTACTTC.